What follows describes a single T cell receptor (beta chain). Its antigen is as yet unknown. Germline and junction disagree at one end, which may indicate a read error. A multiplex PCR was run with 60 Vbeta primers and 13 Jbeta primers. Clones were sequenced by immunoSEQ multiplex PCR, and TCRdb holds only the in-frame ones, with some missing. The table shows roughly 110,000 clones, with over 60% occurring only once. The sample is drawn from a study of cytomegalovirus exposure and HLA in healthy donors. Broader study findings: Cytomegalovirus status was reportedly diagnosed by the classifier with high sensitivity and specificity. Per a later analysis, HLA-associated TCR beta chains showed more clonal expansion than other, equally common TCR beta chains.

Sequenced sample: PBMCs. The sequence derives from a woman aged 50 to 65 in good health and CMV-seropositive.

This CDR3 is CASLSFGTGEYNERFF. CDR3 in DNA: TGTGCCAGCCTCTCATTTGGAACAGGGGAGTACAATGAGCGGTTCTTC. The gene calls are TRBV27 and TRBJ2-1, with 7 bases that match TRBD1. CDR3 length equals 16 residues. The germline gives CDR1 MNHEY, CDR2 SMNVEV (reference sequence).